This T cell receptor (beta chain) was captured by sequencing in a study of OX40 agonist ivuxolimab in advanced cancers. Germline loops: CDR1 SGHVS, CDR2 FQNEAQ. CDR3 length equals 15 residues. V lost 4 bases to trimming and J lost 6 bases; unmatched junction nucleotides: 10. Sequencing was performed with immunoSEQ multiplex PCR; in TCRdb, only in-frame clones are kept and a portion is missing. The table lists fewer than 85,000 clones, about 90% of them singletons. This clone occurred a few times. Sequenced material: CD4+ or CD8+ T cells sorted from blood, taken in a trial of the OX40 agonist ivuxolimab. The rearrangement joins TRBV7-8 to TRBJ2-7, with TRBD2 matching 9 bases. This sequence was found in an adult with an advanced solid tumor such as melanoma, head and neck, liver or kidney cancer. The CDR3 DNA sequence: TGTGCCAGCAGCTCGGCGGGGGGGGCATTCCCCGAGCAGTACTTC. Protein product: CASSSAGGAFPEQYF.